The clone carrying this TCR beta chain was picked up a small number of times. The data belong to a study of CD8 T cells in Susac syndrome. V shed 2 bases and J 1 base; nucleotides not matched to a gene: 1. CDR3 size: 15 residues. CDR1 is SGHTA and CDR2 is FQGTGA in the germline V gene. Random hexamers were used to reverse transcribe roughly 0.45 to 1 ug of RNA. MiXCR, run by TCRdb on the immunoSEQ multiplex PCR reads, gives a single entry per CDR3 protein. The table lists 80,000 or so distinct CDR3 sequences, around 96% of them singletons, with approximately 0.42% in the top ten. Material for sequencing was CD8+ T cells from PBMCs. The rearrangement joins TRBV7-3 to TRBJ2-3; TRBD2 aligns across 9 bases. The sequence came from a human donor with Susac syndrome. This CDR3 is CASSLLAGGTDTQYF. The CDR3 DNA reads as TGTGCCAGCAGCTTATTAGCGGGAGGCACAGATACGCAGTATTTT.